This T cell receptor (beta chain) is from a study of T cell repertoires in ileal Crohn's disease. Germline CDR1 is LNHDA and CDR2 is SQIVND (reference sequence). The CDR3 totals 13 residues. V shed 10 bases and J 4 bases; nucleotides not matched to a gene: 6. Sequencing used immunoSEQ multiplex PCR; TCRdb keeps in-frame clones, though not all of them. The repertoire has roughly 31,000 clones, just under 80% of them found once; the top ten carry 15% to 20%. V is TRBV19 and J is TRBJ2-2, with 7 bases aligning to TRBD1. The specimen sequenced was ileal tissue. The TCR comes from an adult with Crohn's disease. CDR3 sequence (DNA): TGTGCCATTGACAGGGACGGCACCGGGGAGCTGTTTTTT. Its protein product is CAIDRDGTGELFF.